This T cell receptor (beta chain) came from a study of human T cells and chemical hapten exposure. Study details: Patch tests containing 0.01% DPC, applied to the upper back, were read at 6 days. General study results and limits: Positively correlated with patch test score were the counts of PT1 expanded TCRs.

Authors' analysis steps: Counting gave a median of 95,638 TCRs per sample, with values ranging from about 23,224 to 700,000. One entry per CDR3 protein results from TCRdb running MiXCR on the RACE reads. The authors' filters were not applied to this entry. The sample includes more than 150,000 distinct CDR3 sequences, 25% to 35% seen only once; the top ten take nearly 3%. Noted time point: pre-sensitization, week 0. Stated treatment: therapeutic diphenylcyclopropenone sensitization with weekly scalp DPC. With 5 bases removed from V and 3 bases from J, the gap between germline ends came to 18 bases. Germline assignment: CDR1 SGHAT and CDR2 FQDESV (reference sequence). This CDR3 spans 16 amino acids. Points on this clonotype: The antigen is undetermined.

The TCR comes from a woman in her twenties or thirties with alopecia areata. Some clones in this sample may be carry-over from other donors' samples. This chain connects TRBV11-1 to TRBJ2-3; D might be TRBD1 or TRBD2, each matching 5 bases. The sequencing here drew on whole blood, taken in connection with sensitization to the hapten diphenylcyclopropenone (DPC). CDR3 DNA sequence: TGTGCCAGCAGCCCCTGGGGCGATGGGAGTACAGATACGCAGTATTTT. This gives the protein CASSPWGDGSTDTQYF.